Sequencing of this TCR beta chain was carried out in a study of blood T cells in healthy people across ages (dated by TCRdb to 2013 to 2016). Broadly, across the study: In model experiments, template switching captured roughly one uniquely barcoded TCR beta cDNA molecule for every two T cells. Age-related changes in TCR beta repertoire diversity were measured in the study by deep sequencing normalized with unique cDNA molecular identifiers. Donors were grouped into four age groups: young (average approximately 15 years), middle-aged (39), aged (around 56) and long-lived (approximately 75). For two donors (one aged 18 to 29 and one aged 80 or older), the study analyzed two additional independent replicas of 1 million unique cDNA reads from the same blood draw.

The roughly 37 donors, aged about 6 to 100 years, were systemically healthy Caucasian individuals from Russia. Each donor gave about 9.2 milliliters of peripheral blood, drawn into EDTA-treated Vacutainer tubes. Ficoll-Paque density-gradient centrifugation was used to isolate PBMCs, with at least 6.5 million per sample. Trizol reagent was used to extract total RNA from PBMCs, with at least 5.5 micrograms per sample. The percentages of naive CD45RAhigh/CD27high T cells were determined by flow cytometry on a PBMC aliquot from every donor. A word on this clonotype: This clone's antigen is unknown. The input lacks base qualities; no much larger clone sits a single base away.

Libraries were built with 5' RACE. Sequencing instrument: Illumina HiSeq 2500. A second about 7 to 12 cycle PCR used a sample-barcoded 5' primer and a J-beta primer mix. A unique molecular identifier was introduced onto each TCR beta cDNA molecule by a template-switch 5' adaptor carrying 12 random nucleotides. Each sample yielded at least 3 million CDR3-containing paired-end reads. All of the RNA was converted into first-strand cDNA using the Mint cDNA synthesis kit, with a TRBC-specific oligonucleotide serving as the primer. All cDNA was treated with uracil-DNA glycosylase and then went through a first 18-cycle PCR with the universal primers M1SS and BC2_uni_R. As for the original processing: For normalization, 1 million high-quality reads, each with a distinct molecular identifier, were randomly selected from each sample. Instead of being binned into consensus sequences, reads that shared molecular identifiers were thrown out. MiTCR, with a Q25 quality threshold and the strictest error-elimination algorithm, was used for CDR3 identification, clonotype clustering and error correction. Lower-bound total TCR beta diversity was estimated with a nonparametric unseen species model using Euler transformation. Clones were called with MiXCR by TCRdb after fastp trimmed the public reads at Q25, and only in-frame beta chains were retained. Rows merge per CDR3 protein into single entries with the most common DNA and genes. TCRdb, rather than the study authors, made the V and J calls. Recorded for this sample are about 780,000 distinct CDR3 sequences; about 26% of them occurred a single time. The ten largest clones take up under 3% of the sample.

What the research found in general, with its limitations: Since profiling was done on bulk unsorted PBMCs, naive and antigen-experienced compartments could not be conclusively compared. The percentage of naive T cells measured by flow cytometry correlated strongly with observed TCR beta diversity. The long-lived group showed more naive CD4+ T cells, fewer expanded clones and increased TCR diversity than the aged group, suggesting age selection. As age increased, observed TCR beta diversity per million T cells dropped in a roughly linear way, and a significant reduction was already evident by age around 41. Total diversity estimates from one million sequenced T cells were considered lower bounds and underestimates. Donor CMV infection status was unknown, potentially confounding age-related changes in expanded clonotypes.

The same data also went into a second study, on T cells of mothers and their children. That second report states: Donors were nine systemically healthy Caucasian individuals: three mothers and their six children. cDNA synthesis consumed the entire amount of extracted RNA, loaded at around 1.5 ug RNA in each 15 ul reaction. In the second PCR, the M1S primer introduced both the sample barcodes and 2-4 random nucleotides. More than 9 million TCR beta CDR3 reads were obtained from each mother, and approximately 3 million reads were obtained from each child. Thymic selection shapes the output of TCR recombination in a similar way in related and unrelated pairs, and inherited differences have a minor effect. Normalized repertoire overlap was always slightly but never significantly higher in related than unrelated mother-child pairs. No persistent microchimeric T cell clones were detected, at a sensitivity of around 97 clones per million clonotypes. In the study, deep NGS was used to compare the TCR beta repertoires of mothers and children, and features distinguishing related mother-child pairs from unrelated individuals were sought. Mothers averaged about 40 +/- 4 years of age and children averaged roughly 11 +/- 4 years. Libraries were sequenced on Illumina HiSeq 2000 with 100+100 nt paired-end reads after adapter ligation with NEBNext reagents. Mother and child libraries were prepared a month apart and sequenced in separate runs to prevent cross-contamination. For each donor, somewhere between about 500,000 and 2,300,000 distinct TCR beta clonotypes were identified. Naive TCR beta clonotypes were estimated from low-frequency clonotypes matched to each donor's FACS-determined naive share, without sorting.

This clonotype was obtained from a boy between 5 and 17 years old in good health. Material for sequencing was blood.

The DNA sequence is given as TGCGCCAGCAGAGGGGGGGCGATTGATCAGCCCCAGCATTTT. Its protein reads: CASRGGAIDQPQHF. The V and J genes are TRBV10-1 and TRBJ1-5; a tentative D call is TRBD1 (6 bases match). Inclusive of the bounding cysteine and phenylalanine, the CDR3 is 14 residues long. Kept here is only the CDR3 DNA, which spans 42 bases and is read in frame from base 1. CDR1 is given as WNHNN and CDR2 as SYGVQD, both from the germline V gene (reference sequence). V is pared back by 6 bases and J by 5 bases, with 14 bases lying between the germline termini.